These 17 T cell receptor beta chains share one sample of origin, sequenced in a study of early T cells in non-severe SARS-CoV-2 infection. TCRdb re-analysed the 5' RACE reads in MiXCR, keeping a single row per CDR3 protein. Here the sample spans about 94,000 distinct CDR3 sequences, about 13% being singletons. The sequenced sample was whole blood. These receptor sequences come from an adult who was a healthcare worker with PCR-confirmed SARS-CoV-2 infection or an uninfected control (not recorded which).

This clonotype was seen many times. This rearrangement joins TRBV5-6 to TRBJ1-2; no reliable D call. There are 15 residues in the CDR3. From germline, CDR1 is SGHDT and CDR2 YYEEEE. V gave up 2 bases and J gave up 1 base, with 12 bases separating them. CDR3 sequence (DNA): TGTGCCAGCAGCTTTATAGGCAGACTTAACTATGGCTACACCTTC. It specifies CASSFIGRLNYGYTF.

The rearrangement joins TRBV3-1 to TRBJ1-3; D not certain. V lost 1 base and J lost 2, with 6 bases in between. The CDR3 has 14 residues. In germline, CDR1 is LGHDT, CDR2 YNNKEL (reference sequence). CDR3 loop: CASSQVGTGNTIYF. The CDR3 DNA follows: TGTGCCAGCAGCCAAGTTGGGACTGGAAACACCATATATTTT.

A single count supports this clonotype. Because the CDR3 is missing its conserved closing phenylalanine or tryptophan, this is likely a read error. The V gene is TRBV20-1, the J gene TRBJ1-4, with D possibly TRBD1 on 6 matching bases. Germline values: CDR1 DFQATT, CDR2 SNEGSKA (reference sequence). This CDR3 comprises 15 residues. The V end lost 1 base, the J end lost 5 bases, and 14 bases lay between the germline ends. CDR3 bases: TGCAGTGCTAGAGGCAATGGACAGCCCAATGAAAAACTGTTTATT. Amino acid sequence: CSARGNGQPNEKLFI.

Many counts were recorded for this clonotype. This chain uses TRBV2 with TRBJ2-3, with D perhaps being TRBD1 or TRBD2 (6 bases each). Germline CDR1 and CDR2: SNHLY and FYNNEI. The CDR3 covers 15 residues. The V gene lost 6 bases and the J gene lost 5 bases, with 18 bases spanning the gap. The DNA for the CDR3 is TGTGCCAGCAGAAGGGGGGCAGGGGCGGGAGATACGCAGTATTTT. It codes for CASRRGAGAGDTQYF.

This clonotype was seen a handful of times. The rearrangement uses TRBV24-1 and TRBJ2-1; a weak D match, TRBD2 (5 bases). This CDR3 is built from 17 residues. V was clipped by 1 base and J by 7 bases, with 19 bases between them. Germline V gives CDR1 KGHDR, CDR2 SFDVKD. DNA of the CDR3: TGTGCCACCAGTGATTTTGGGAGCGGTCGTCGGGTGAATGAGCAGTTCTTC. Translating gives CATSDFGSGRRVNEQFF.

This clonotype was observed many times. V usage is TRBV28 and J usage is TRBJ1-1, with TRBD1 as a possible D gene (6 bases). V lost 7 bases and J lost 1, with 13 bases in between. The CDR3 contains 14 residues. Germline lookup yields CDR1 MDHEN and CDR2 SYDVKM. CDR3 sequence (DNA): TGTGCCAGCACCTCCCCGGGACAGAACACTGAAGCTTTCTTT. It specifies CASTSPGQNTEAFF.

This clonotype was observed a handful of times. V is TRBV6-5 and J is TRBJ2-1; 7 nucleotides line up with TRBD2. This CDR3 region has 13 residues. Germline V gene sequence: CDR1 MNHEY, CDR2 SVGAGI. After removal of 7 bases from V and 8 bases from J, the junction contained 8 bases not matched to a gene. This chain's CDR3 is CASTGGGVYEQFF. The DNA for the CDR3 is TGTGCCAGCACCGGCGGGGGAGTATATGAGCAGTTCTTC.

This clonotype came up a few times. The gene calls are TRBV6-5 and TRBJ2-1; TRBD2 matches at 10 bases. Germline-derived CDR1 and CDR2 are MNHEY and SVGAGI. V lost 4 bases to trimming and J lost 5 bases; unmatched junction nucleotides: 2. This CDR3 is built from 14 residues. CDR3 residues: CASSLLAGDNEQFF. CDR3 nucleotide sequence: TGTGCCAGCAGTTTGCTAGCGGGGGACAATGAGCAGTTCTTC.

V and J are TRBV29-1 and TRBJ1-2, with 9 positions matching TRBD1. Germline-derived CDR1 and CDR2 are SQVTM and ANQGSEA. The trim removed 5 bases at V and 5 bases at J, leaving 6 bases unmatched. The CDR3 covers 13 residues. This CDR3 reads CSVLRDREYGYTF. DNA of the CDR3: TGCAGCGTTCTGCGGGACAGGGAATATGGCTACACCTTC.

V usage is TRBV19 and J usage is TRBJ1-1; D remains ambiguous. This CDR3 spans 16 amino acids. CDR1 LNHDA and CDR2 SQIVND come from the germline V gene (reference sequence). V lost 5 bases and J 3 bases, leaving 19 bases between the germline ends. The CDR3 is CASSSHSLGTDTEAFF. In DNA form, the CDR3 reads TGTGCCAGTAGTTCCCACAGTCTGGGTACGGACACTGAAGCTTTCTTT.

This clonotype appeared a few times. V gene TRBV7-8 combines with J gene TRBJ2-7, with 13 bases that match TRBD2. Germline CDR1 SGHVS, CDR2 FQNEAQ. J lost 1 base, V lost 5 bases, and 11 bases had no gene match. The CDR3 has 18 amino acids. The CDR3: CASSPPGLAGARSYEQYF. Written as DNA, the CDR3 is TGTGCCAGCAGCCCGCCAGGACTAGCGGGGGCCCGATCCTACGAGCAGTACTTC. Complete variable domain (other parts from reference TRBV7-8 and TRBJ2-7): GAGVSQSPRYKVAKRGQDVALRCDPISGHVSLFWYQQALGQGPEFLTYFQNEAQLDKSGLPSDRFFAERPEGSVSTLKIQRTQQEDSAVYLCASSPPGLAGARSYEQYFGPGTRLTVT.

This clonotype occurred a few times. V gene TRBV2 combines with J gene TRBJ1-1; tentatively, D is TRBD1 (6 bases). Germline lookup yields CDR1 SNHLY and CDR2 FYNNEI. CDR3 length: 13 amino acids. V lost 2 bases to trimming and J lost 9 bases, with 13 bases between them. This chain's CDR3 is CASSENRVGKAFF. As DNA, the CDR3 is TGTGCCAGCAGTGAAAACAGGGTTGGGAAAGCTTTCTTT.

The sample holds a few counts of this clonotype. The chain combines TRBV6-2 or TRBV6-3 with TRBJ2-2; 12 bases are a match to TRBD2. Germline V gene lookup returns CDR1 MNHEY and CDR2 SVGEGT. The CDR3 is 20 amino acids. V was clipped by 4 bases and J by 0 bases; unmatched bases: 12. For the CDR3, the DNA is TGTGCCAGCAGTTCCACCCCCCGACTAGCGGGGGCCCCGAACACCGGGGAGCTGTTTTTT. Translating it yields CASSSTPRLAGAPNTGELFF.

This clonotype was seen many times. This rearrangement joins TRBV20-1 to TRBJ2-1; D is perhaps TRBD2 (5 bases). The V end lost 3 bases, the J end lost 8 bases, and 14 bases lay between the germline ends. Germline V gene lookup returns CDR1 DFQATT and CDR2 SNEGSKA (reference sequence). The CDR3 runs 13 residues. The CDR3 is CSASWASLDEQFF. CDR3 in DNA: TGCAGTGCTAGTTGGGCTAGCTTGGATGAGCAGTTCTTC.

This clonotype came up many times. This chain uses TRBV6-2 or TRBV6-3 with TRBJ2-2, with 9 bases aligning to TRBD2. The V gene's germline CDR1 is MNHEY and CDR2 SVGEGT. V lost 2 bases, J lost 6 bases, and 7 bases stayed unmatched. This CDR3 contains 16 residues. CDR3 residues: CASSYGGLAVAGELFF. The CDR3 DNA sequence: TGTGCCAGCAGTTACGGGGGACTAGCAGTCGCCGGGGAGCTGTTTTTT.

The genes are TRBV7-2 and TRBJ2-1; TRBD2 aligns across 11 bases. Trimming at V came to 4 bases and at J to 7 bases, leaving 18 bases not matched to a gene. Germline CDR1 SGHTA, CDR2 FQGNSA. This CDR3 is built from 19 residues. For the CDR3, the DNA is TGTGCCAGCAGCTCCCTAGGGGCCCCGACTAGCGGGGCGAGGAATGAGCAGTTCTTC. This gives the protein CASSSLGAPTSGARNEQFF.

The rearrangement uses TRBV5-6 and TRBJ2-2, with 10 bases lining up with TRBD2. CDR1 is SGHDT and CDR2 is YYEEEE in the germline V gene. J lost 6 bases, V lost 3 bases, and 5 bases had no gene match. The CDR3 extends over 15 amino acids. The chain's CDR3 is CASSSSGTSAGELFF. CDR3 DNA sequence: TGTGCCAGCAGCTCCTCTGGGACTAGCGCCGGGGAGCTGTTTTTT.